This TCR beta chain is drawn from a study of beta chain features in type 1 diabetes. Whole-study context: In all, around 100,000,000 sorted cells from all samples were analyzed.

Germline lookup yields CDR1 SGHRS and CDR2 YFSETQ. The CDR3 spans 12 residues. The germline V and J ends were trimmed by 2 bases and 3 bases, with 5 bases remaining between them. Turning to this clone: The antigen is not known.

Since all of the isolated RNA was reverse transcribed, expressed TCRB transcripts were what got sequenced. TCRdb's copy holds only in-frame clones and misses some; the assay was immunoSEQ multiplex PCR. The sample holds 250,000 to 300,000 clones, roughly 25% seen once. Sorting that relied on CD45RO/CCR7/CD25/CD127/CD95/CD27 yielded CD4+ naive, central memory, regulatory and stem cell-like memory cells. The study, taken as a whole, reports: Type 1 diabetes patients had moderately but significantly shorter TCRB CDR3s in all four CD4+ subsets. VDJ junctions in type 1 diabetes patients carried more deletions and fewer insertions. In these data, an HLA type influence on TCRB rearrangement remained unresolved.

This clonotype was sampled from a woman aged 30 to 39 with type 1 diabetes. Sequenced input: naive CD4+ T cells from blood. The chain links TRBV5-1 to TRBJ1-2; D gene unclear. CDR3 residues: CASSFGHYGYTF. The CDR3, as DNA: TGCGCCAGCAGCTTTGGGCACTATGGCTACACCTTC.